This T cell receptor beta chain derives from a study of response to subunit inactivated influenza vaccine. Study-wide findings and caveats: The authors suggested that few new T cells are recruited per seasonal influenza vaccination.

Trimming shortened V by 1 base and J by 1 base, and 8 bases separated the two germline ends. CDR1 is SEHNR, CDR2 FQNEAQ, per germline (reference sequence). The CDR3 consists of 14 residues. Details on this clonotype: Its antigen is still unknown.

Via MiXCR, TCRdb re-called the RT-PCR reads, giving one row per CDR3 protein. Of around 570,000 distinct CDR3 sequences listed, 11% were seen once; the top ten hold approximately 9.9%. These data also featured in a second study, about T cells expressing NK-cell markers. According to that study: 5'RACE template switching built TCR beta cDNA with unique molecular identifiers. It was sorted CD3+CD56+NKG2C+, CD3+CD56+NKG2C- and CD3+CD56-NKG2C+ T cells that supplied the TCR beta repertoires. Researchers report these clonotypes also headed the CD3+CD56-NKG2C+ fraction in a handful of donors. The HCMV specificity of the expanded NKG2C+ T cell clones stayed unresolved.

This sample comprised PBMCs from blood, obtained on the day of vaccination. This TCR was recovered from a man aged 50 or older who received an inactivated influenza vaccine. The chain couples TRBV7-9 to TRBJ2-7; possible D gene TRBD1, 5 bases. The CDR3 nucleotides read TGTGCCAGCAGCTTAGACACAGGATCCTACGAGCAGTACTTC. Amino acids: CASSLDTGSYEQYF.